Listed below are T cell receptor beta chains from one sample, sequenced in a study of cytomegalovirus exposure and HLA in healthy donors. Only in-frame clones appear in the TCRdb table, and some are missing; sequencing was by immunoSEQ multiplex PCR. This table holds under 200,000 clones. Sequenced material: PBMCs. These receptor sequences come from a man aged 25 to 40 in good health and CMV-seronegative. CDR3s include the opening cysteine and the closing phenylalanine or tryptophan. D genes are given only for firm matches.

cdr3_aa: CAWSIQGPETQYF
cdr3_nt: TGTGCCTGGAGTATACAGGGTCCGGAGACCCAGTACTTC
j_call: TRBJ2-5
d_call: NA
v_call: TRBV30

cdr3_aa: CASRYGQAFSNTEAFF
cdr3_nt: TGCGCCAGCAGATACGGACAGGCTTTTTCGAACACTGAAGCTTTCTTT
j_call: TRBJ1-1
d_call: TRBD1
v_call: TRBV6-5

cdr3_aa: CASSGAGANTGELFF
cdr3_nt: TGTGCCAGCAGTGGGGCAGGGGCTAACACCGGGGAGCTGTTTTTT
j_call: TRBJ2-2
d_call: NA
v_call: TRBV28

cdr3_aa: CASSRQRQGSYNSPLHF
cdr3_nt: TGCGCCAGCAGTCGTCAGCGACAGGGCTCCTATAATTCACCCCTCCACTTT
j_call: TRBJ1-6
d_call: TRBD1
v_call: TRBV5-1

cdr3_aa: CASSLRSGRFSEQFF
cdr3_nt: TGTGCCAGCAGTCTACGTAGCGGGAGGTTTTCTGAGCAGTTCTTC
j_call: TRBJ2-1
d_call: TRBD2
v_call: TRBV2

cdr3_aa: CASSLLQFLDYGYTF
cdr3_nt: TGTGCCAGCAGCTTATTACAGTTTCTCGACTATGGCTACACCTTC
j_call: TRBJ1-2
d_call: NA
v_call: TRBV5-5

cdr3_aa: CASSDSGGTQPQHF
cdr3_nt: TGTGCCAGCAGTGACTCGGGGGGGACGCAGCCCCAGCATTTT
j_call: TRBJ1-5
d_call: NA
v_call: TRBV6-4

cdr3_aa: CASSATGTGLDEQYF
cdr3_nt: TGTGCCAGCAGCGCGACCGGGACAGGGTTAGACGAGCAGTACTTC
j_call: TRBJ2-7
d_call: TRBD1
v_call: TRBV9

cdr3_aa: CASSKTSGTHEQYF
cdr3_nt: TGTGCCAGCAGCAAAACTAGCGGGACCCACGAGCAGTACTTC
j_call: TRBJ2-7
d_call: TRBD2
v_call: TRBV5-6

cdr3_aa: CASSYGGARDFSEQYF
cdr3_nt: TGTGCCAGCAGTTACGGAGGGGCTCGGGACTTCAGCGAGCAGTACTTC
j_call: TRBJ2-7
d_call: NA
v_call: TRBV6-5

cdr3_aa: CASSFDRLNYGYTF
cdr3_nt: TGTGCCAGCAGCTTCGACAGGCTTAACTATGGCTACACCTTC
j_call: TRBJ1-2
d_call: NA
v_call: TRBV11-3

cdr3_aa: CAWSRPPRRYGYTF
cdr3_nt: TGTGCCTGGAGTCGTCCGCCCAGGCGCTATGGCTACACCTTC
j_call: TRBJ1-2
d_call: NA
v_call: TRBV30

cdr3_aa: CASSLREFHEQYF
cdr3_nt: TGCGCCAGCAGCTTGCGGGAGTTCCACGAGCAGTACTTC
j_call: TRBJ2-7
d_call: NA
v_call: TRBV5-1

cdr3_aa: CASSPTPRRGTYEQYF
cdr3_nt: TGTGCCAGCAGTCCAACCCCGCGCAGGGGAACCTACGAGCAGTACTTC
j_call: TRBJ2-7
d_call: NA
v_call: TRBV27

cdr3_aa: CASSPWTGDTDAQYF
cdr3_nt: TGTGCCAGCAGCCCTTGGACAGGGGACACAGATGCGCAGTATTTT
j_call: TRBJ2-3
d_call: TRBD1
v_call: TRBV7-9

cdr3_aa: CASSLQTGLRQPQHF
cdr3_nt: TGTGCCAGCAGTTTACAGACAGGGCTGCGTCAGCCCCAGCATTTT
j_call: TRBJ1-5
d_call: TRBD1
v_call: TRBV28

cdr3_aa: CASSPLSGNTIYF
cdr3_nt: TGTGCCAGCAGTCCCCTGTCTGGAAACACCATATATTTT
j_call: TRBJ1-3
d_call: NA
v_call: TRBV14

cdr3_aa: CASSQDRQGGGELFF
cdr3_nt: TGCGCCAGCAGCCAAGATCGGCAAGGCGGCGGGGAGCTGTTTTTT
j_call: TRBJ2-2
d_call: NA
v_call: TRBV4-3

cdr3_aa: CASSLVGQGANEQHF
cdr3_nt: NA
j_call: TRBJ2-7
d_call: NA
v_call: TRBV28

cdr3_aa: CAWSTSGRHNEQFF
cdr3_nt: TGTGCCTGGAGTACTAGCGGGAGGCACAATGAGCAGTTCTTC
j_call: TRBJ2-1
d_call: TRBD2
v_call: TRBV30

cdr3_aa: CASREGDSMNTEAFF
cdr3_nt: TGTGCCAGCAGAGAGGGGGACAGCATGAACACTGAAGCTTTCTTT
j_call: TRBJ1-1
d_call: TRBD1
v_call: TRBV27

cdr3_aa: CAISGPGHSYNEQFF
cdr3_nt: TGTGCCATCAGTGGACCAGGGCATTCCTACAATGAGCAGTTCTTC
j_call: TRBJ2-1
d_call: NA
v_call: TRBV10-3

cdr3_aa: CASSARDSRHSYEQYF
cdr3_nt: TGCGCCAGCAGTGCAAGGGACAGCCGGCACTCCTACGAGCAGTACTTC
j_call: TRBJ2-7
d_call: TRBD1
v_call: TRBV10-2

cdr3_aa: CASSFFFDREETEAFF
cdr3_nt: TGTGCCAGCAGCTTTTTTTTTGACAGGGAGGAAACTGAAGCTTTCTTT
j_call: TRBJ1-1
d_call: TRBD1
v_call: TRBV7-9

cdr3_aa: CASSFTGDEAFF
cdr3_nt: TGTGCCAGCAGCTTTACCGGGGATGAAGCTTTCTTT
j_call: TRBJ1-1
d_call: NA
v_call: TRBV5-5

cdr3_aa: CASSQDRRRGSSYEQYF
cdr3_nt: TGTGCCAGCAGCCAAGATCGCAGGCGGGGGAGCTCCTACGAGCAGTACTTC
j_call: TRBJ2-7
d_call: TRBD2
v_call: TRBV4-2

cdr3_aa: CASSLGGGTSSYNEQFF
cdr3_nt: TGTGCCAGCAGCTTAGGTGGCGGGACTAGCTCCTACAATGAGCAGTTCTTC
j_call: TRBJ2-1
d_call: TRBD2
v_call: TRBV7-6

cdr3_aa: CASRHESLSYGYTF
cdr3_nt: TGTGCCAGCCGACATGAGTCGCTAAGCTATGGCTACACCTTC
j_call: TRBJ1-2
d_call: NA
v_call: TRBV27

cdr3_aa: CASSYGPSTDTQYF
cdr3_nt: TGTGCCAGCAGCTATGGCCCTAGCACAGATACGCAGTATTTT
j_call: TRBJ2-3
d_call: NA
v_call: TRBV7-2

cdr3_aa: CASSTTGPNTEAFF
cdr3_nt: TGTGCCAGCAGTACGACAGGGCCGAACACTGAAGCTTTCTTT
j_call: TRBJ1-1
d_call: TRBD1
v_call: TRBV27